Shown below are 21 T cell receptor beta chains from a single sample sequenced in a study of identical twins (dated by TCRdb to the mid-2010s). Libraries came from 5' RACE. The listed sequencing device is Illumina HiSeq 2000. TCRdb reprocessed the public reads (quality trimming at Q25 with fastp, clone calling with MiXCR) and kept in-frame beta chains. Rows merge per CDR3 protein into single entries with the most common DNA and genes. The sample data list roughly 250,000 distinct CDR3 sequences, and roughly 7% of these were observed just once. Roughly 3.9% of the sample rests with the top ten. This sample was shared with a second study, whose subject was yellow fever vaccine responses in identical twins.

The sample consisted of memory (CD45RO+) T cells sorted from blood. The cell subset or site label, as the study defines it: CD45RO+ enriched T cells. The receptors come from a woman between 18 and 30 years old in good health.

There are a few counts of this clonotype. The gene calls are TRBV7-6 and TRBJ1-1, with a weak D call TRBD1 (5 bases). Trimming cost V 1 base and J 6 bases, with 18 bases left between them. The CDR3 loop spans 16 amino acids. From germline, CDR1 is SGHVS and CDR2 FNYEAQ. This CDR3 reads CASSLGVRDPGAEAFF. The CDR3 coding sequence is TGTGCCAGCAGCTTAGGGGTCAGGGACCCTGGGGCTGAAGCTTTCTTT.

The genes are TRBV10-3 and TRBJ1-2; D is uncertain. Per germline, CDR1 ENHRY and CDR2 SYGVKD. There are 14 residues in the CDR3. V lost 0 bases and J 6 bases, leaving 11 bases between the germline ends. The CDR3 sequence: CAISESVADDGYTF. The CDR3, as DNA: TGTGCCATCAGTGAGTCAGTAGCAGACGATGGCTACACCTTC.

This clonotype has a count of ten or more. The gene calls are TRBV6-1 and TRBJ1-3; the D is unclear. Trimming took 6 bases from V and 2 from J, leaving 8 bases between them. Germline V gene sequence: CDR1 MNHNS, CDR2 SASEGT. The CDR3 covers 13 residues. This CDR3 is CASSPGTGNTIYF. The CDR3 bases are TGTGCCAGCAGCCCAGGAACTGGAAACACCATATATTTT.

This rearrangement joins TRBV7-6 to TRBJ2-3; TRBD1 might be the D (5 bases). V was clipped by 4 bases and J by 1 base, with 12 bases between them. The CDR3 is 15 amino acids. Germline loops: CDR1 SGHVS, CDR2 FNYEAQ. This CDR3 is CASSSTGRGTDTQYF. The CDR3 DNA reads as TGTGCCAGCAGCTCAACGGGCAGGGGCACAGATACGCAGTATTTT.

This clonotype came up many times. V and J are TRBV28 and TRBJ2-1, with 10 bases lining up with TRBD2. With 1 base clipped from V and 6 bases from J, the junction kept 9 bases outside the gene matches. The CDR3 spans 17 residues. Germline V CDR1 and CDR2: MDHEN, SYDVKM. The CDR3 region is CASSLLETSGLVNEQFF. CDR3 in DNA: TGTGCCAGCAGTTTATTAGAGACTAGCGGGTTAGTCAATGAGCAGTTCTTC.

This clonotype was seen a few times. The chain is built from TRBV5-1 and TRBJ2-3; 9 bases line up with TRBD2. V gave up 6 bases and J gave up 2 bases; unmatched junction bases: 7. The CDR3 covers 15 residues. From germline, CDR1 is SGHRS and CDR2 YFSETQ. Written as DNA, the CDR3 is TGCGCCAGCAAACTAGCGGGCGTAATCACAGATACGCAGTATTTT. Translation gives CASKLAGVITDTQYF.

This clonotype was detected a few times. CDR3 DNA sequence: TGTGCCAGCACCGCCGGGACAGGGGTGGCCGGGGAGCTGTTTTTT. This encodes CASTAGTGVAGELFF. This sequence joins TRBV2 and TRBJ2-2; 10 nucleotides match TRBD1. The CDR3 has 15 residues. Germline CDR1 SNHLY, CDR2 FYNNEI. Germline trimming cut 7 bases from V and 6 bases from J; bases unmatched to any gene: 8.

V usage is TRBV12-3 or TRBV12-4 and J usage is TRBJ1-2; 8 nucleotides agree with TRBD1. The CDR3 sequence is 15 residues long. The junction had 12 bases not matched to a gene; V was cut back by 6 bases and J by 6 bases. The CDR3 reads CASSPRQGASDGYTF. The CDR3 DNA is TGTGCCAGCAGCCCCCGGCAGGGGGCTTCGGATGGCTACACCTTC.

This clonotype was seen many times. This chain uses TRBV2 with TRBJ2-1, with TRBD2 matching 12 bases. V lost 2 bases and J lost 2; bases outside the gene matches: 10. From germline, CDR1 is SNHLY and CDR2 FYNNEI. This CDR3 is 19 amino acids long. The CDR3 reads CASSERFASGRVTYNEQFF. The CDR3 bases are TGTGCCAGCAGTGAAAGGTTCGCTAGCGGGAGGGTTACCTACAATGAGCAGTTCTTC.

The table lists this clonotype with many counts. This rearrangement joins TRBV5-1 to TRBJ1-1, with D tentatively TRBD1 (6 bases). The CDR3 spans 16 residues. V gave up 4 bases and J gave up 5 bases, with 21 bases separating them. The germline gives CDR1 SGHRS, CDR2 YFSETQ. This chain's CDR3 is CASSVANRVGKTEAFF. The CDR3 coding sequence is TGCGCCAGCAGCGTCGCTAACAGGGTAGGAAAGACTGAAGCTTTCTTT.

Ten or more counts support this clonotype. The genes are TRBV6-5 and TRBJ2-2, with 7 bases lining up with TRBD2. The CDR3 loop spans 16 amino acids. J was trimmed by 4 bases and V by 3 bases; bases with no gene match: 8. The germline gives CDR1 MNHEY, CDR2 SVGAGI. CDR3 sequence reads: CASSYEASGGTGELFF. For the CDR3, the DNA is TGTGCCAGCAGTTATGAGGCTAGCGGCGGCACCGGGGAGCTGTTTTTT.

This clonotype was counted ten times or more. This sequence joins TRBV20-1 and TRBJ1-1, with TRBD1 matching over 7 bases. CDR3 size: 12 residues. The germline V gene has CDR1 DFQATT and CDR2 SNEGSKA (reference sequence). V lost 7 bases to trimming and J lost 6 bases; unmatched junction nucleotides: 8. CDR3 in DNA: TGCAGTGTTCCGACAGGGCAGGCTGAAGCTTTCTTT. It is translated as CSVPTGQAEAFF.

This clonotype came up a few times. The CDR3 loop is CASSPVGYGEQFF. The CDR3 DNA follows: TGTGCCAGCAGTCCAGTGGGGTACGGTGAGCAGTTCTTC. The chain employs TRBV12-3 or TRBV12-4 and TRBJ2-1; D is unclear. With 5 bases removed from V and 9 bases from J, the gap between germline ends came to 14 bases. The CDR3 is 13 residues long.

This clonotype was recorded many times. V gene TRBV5-1 combines with J gene TRBJ2-1; 12 bases align to TRBD2. The trim removed 4 bases at V and 0 bases at J, leaving 5 bases unmatched. CDR3 length equals 17 residues. Germline V gene lookup returns CDR1 SGHRS and CDR2 YFSETQ. In DNA form, the CDR3 reads TGCGCCAGCAGCAATCTAGCGGGAGGGTTCTCCTACAATGAGCAGTTCTTC. Amino acids: CASSNLAGGFSYNEQFF.

The V call is TRBV11-2, the J call TRBJ2-5; tentative D call: TRBD1 (6 bases). The germline V gene encodes CDR1 SGHAT and CDR2 FQNNGV. Trimming left V 5 bases short and J 8 bases short, with 18 bases between. The length of the CDR3 is 14 residues. CDR3 coding DNA: TGTGCCAGCAGCCGAAGGGACACGGTGGCAACCCAGTACTTC. Protein product: CASSRRDTVATQYF. Combining the CDR3 with reference TRBV11-2 and TRBJ2-5 gives the whole variable domain EAGVAQSPRYKIIEKRQSVAFWCNPISGHATLYWYQQILGQGPKLLIQFQNNGVVDDSQLPKDRFSAERLKGVDSTLKIQPAKLEDSAVYLCASSRRDTVATQYFGPGTRLLVL.

The chain carries TRBV27 and TRBJ1-6; tentatively, D is TRBD1 (5 bases). Looked up from germline, CDR1 is MNHEY and CDR2 is SMNVEV (reference sequence). The length of the CDR3 is 15 residues. V was cut by 2 bases and J by 9 bases, with 14 bases left in between. In DNA form, the CDR3 reads TGTGCCAGCAGTTTAGATCCGGGACTGGGTTCACCCCTCCACTTT. Its translation: CASSLDPGLGSPLHF.

This clonotype was recorded a few times. The J gene is TRBJ2-7, the V gene TRBV20-1, with D unresolved. This CDR3 has 12 amino acids. Germline CDR1 is DFQATT and CDR2 is SNEGSKA (reference sequence). V lost 7 bases to trimming and J lost 7 bases, with 17 bases between them. CDR3 region: CSVPGQLGEQYF. The CDR3 nucleotides are TGCAGTGTCCCCGGCCAGCTCGGGGAGCAGTACTTC.

This clonotype was observed many times. The CDR3 region is CASSLSRWAGLLRGEETDTQYF. CDR3 sequence (DNA): TGTGCCAGCAGTTTGAGTCGCTGGGCAGGGTTACTTCGGGGGGAAGAGACAGATACGCAGTATTTT. The chain uses TRBV28 and TRBJ2-3; 7 nucleotides match TRBD2. V shed 3 bases and J 3 bases; nucleotides not matched to a gene: 27. Germline CDR1 and CDR2: MDHEN and SYDVKM. CDR3 size: 22 residues.

This clonotype was seen ten or more times. The chain uses TRBV29-1 and TRBJ2-2, with 9 bases lining up with TRBD2. V lost 5 bases and J lost 4; bases outside the gene matches: 5. There are 14 residues in the CDR3. CDR1 is SQVTM and CDR2 is ANQGSEA in the germline V gene. CDR3 DNA sequence: TGCAGCGTTATCCTAGCGGGACTCACCGGGGAGCTGTTTTTT. The encoded protein is CSVILAGLTGELFF.

J is TRBJ2-1 and V is TRBV12-3 or TRBV12-4; D may match TRBD1 or TRBD2 (5 bases each). The CDR3 contains 16 residues. Trimming removed 6 bases from V and 6 bases from J, with 21 bases in between. The CDR3 protein is CASRGTAYDRANEQFF. The CDR3 DNA reads TGTGCCAGCAGGGGGACGGCATACGACCGGGCCAATGAGCAGTTCTTC.

This clonotype showed up just a few times. The gene calls are TRBV19 and TRBJ2-1; no definite D call. The CDR3 is made up of 14 amino acids. Trimming removed 1 base at V and 0 bases at J, with 4 bases between. Germline assignment: CDR1 LNHDA and CDR2 SQIVND (reference sequence). This chain's CDR3 is CASSIVNSYNEQFF. Written as DNA, the CDR3 is TGTGCCAGTAGTATAGTCAACTCCTACAATGAGCAGTTCTTC.